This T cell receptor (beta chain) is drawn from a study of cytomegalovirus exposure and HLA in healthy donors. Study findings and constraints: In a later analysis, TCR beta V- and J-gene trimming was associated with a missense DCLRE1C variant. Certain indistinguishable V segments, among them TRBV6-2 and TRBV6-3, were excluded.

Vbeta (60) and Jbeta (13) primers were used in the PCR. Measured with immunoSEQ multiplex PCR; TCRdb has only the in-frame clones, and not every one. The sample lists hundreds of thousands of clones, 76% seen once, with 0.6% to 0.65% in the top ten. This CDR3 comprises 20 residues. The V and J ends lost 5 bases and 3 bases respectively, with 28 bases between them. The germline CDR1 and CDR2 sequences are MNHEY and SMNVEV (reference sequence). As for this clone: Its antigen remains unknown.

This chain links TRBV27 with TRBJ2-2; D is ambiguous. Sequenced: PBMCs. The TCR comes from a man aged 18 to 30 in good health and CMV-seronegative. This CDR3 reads CASSGLTVLTRPLYTGELFF. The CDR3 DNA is TGTGCCAGCAGTGGTTTAACGGTCTTGACACGGCCTCTCTACACCGGGGAGCTGTTTTTT.